One T cell receptor (beta chain) is described in this entry. The antigen it recognizes is unknown. The sample holds no much larger clone one base away, and base qualities are not on file. The data belong to a study of vaccination effects on CD4 cells after COVID-19 (dated by TCRdb to the early 2020s). The study in broad terms: Across the study, the median time from the second dose to post-vaccine sampling was 72 days (range 14 to 241). SARS-CoV-2 spike-specific CD4+ TCR repertoires were compared before and after mRNA vaccination in COVID-19 convalescent patients and in infection-naive vaccine recipients. A total of 10 COVID-19 convalescent patients and several SARS-CoV-2-naive healthy vaccine recipients were included in the full study. Cultures from other donors in the study were sequenced with the Oncomine TCR Beta short-read assay on an Illumina iSeq 100.

The method behind the library was the immunoSEQ multiplex PCR assay. DNA from the CD4+ T cells that had been cultured and isolated underwent TCR beta CDR3 sequencing. Concerning the study's data processing: Non-productive TCR sequences were removed, reads were trimmed to the CDR3 region, and CDR3s of at least 7 amino acids were retained. Antigen-specific clonotypes were identified using the MANAFEST web app by comparison of expansion in peptide wells against reference cultures. Positive clones required FDR<0.05 expansion versus reference and all other wells, odds ratio above 5, and frequency above 0.1% in two replicate wells. Clonotypes significantly expanded in SARS-CoV-2 spike wells and in at least one common cold coronavirus spike condition were defined as cross-reactive. CDR3 similarity was assessed by Levenshtein distance with the stringdist R package, and unrooted trees were built with ape in R 3.6.1. TCRdb holds this immuneACCESS table with in-frame rearrangements only. Some clones are missing; in checked studies, unresolved V genes explain under half, and the rest has no known cause. D and trimming were read from the DNA, whereas the V and J calls and clone size are those reported in that table. In all, the sample holds 20,000 to 30,000 clones, and roughly 70% of those were seen once. The top ten clonotypes cover 6.5% to 10% of the sample.

To identify antigen-specific CD4+ T cell clonotypes by their expansion, the ViraFEST assay first stimulated PBMC with viral peptide pools and then applied TCR sequencing. After more than nine days of culture, CD4+ T cells were isolated with the EasySep CD4+ T cell isolation kit. Each participant got two doses of an mRNA SARS-CoV-2 vaccine, either BNT162b2 or mRNA-1273. Healthy vaccine recipients had no prior SARS-CoV-2 infection, confirmed by negative nucleocapsid antibodies before and after vaccination. Over 1.5 million PBMC per well were cultured with around 9.8 ug/ml peptides in IMDM containing about 5% human AB serum, approximately 9.1 IU/ml IL-2 and gentamicin. On days 3 and 7, half of the culture medium was replaced with fresh IL-2-containing medium. Unless noted otherwise, every peptide stimulation condition was grown in triplicate wells. Using Ficoll-Paque Plus gradient centrifugation, PBMC were separated from whole blood and then either used fresh or cryopreserved at -140C. Overlapping peptide pools spanned the spike proteins of SARS-CoV-2 and the common cold coronaviruses HCoV-NL63, HCoV-OC43 and HCoV-229E. The QIAamp micro DNA kit was used to extract genomic DNA from the cultured CD4+ T cells.

General study outcomes and caveats: The study was limited by a small number of convalescent patients, and early post-infection timepoints were lacking. Both infection-induced and vaccine-induced clones contracted markedly at late post-vaccination timepoints, which is consistent with waning T cell responses. Among healthy vaccine recipients, nearly all vaccine-induced clones were SARS-CoV-2 mono-reactive, and just 1 of 255 was cross-reactive with common cold coronaviruses.

The TCR sequence derives from a human donor who received a COVID-19 vaccine. The sequenced sample was CD4+ T cells from PBMCs cultured with SARS-CoV-2 spike peptides, obtained after COVID-19 vaccination. The cell subset or site label corresponds to: SARS-CoV-2 spike overlapping peptide pool stimulation.

The CDR3 loop reads CASSTIRDRRETQYF. The base sequence is TGTGCCAGCAGCACCATCCGGGACAGGAGGGAGACCCAGTACTTC. In this chain, TRBV7-2 is recombined with TRBJ2-5; 8 middle bases align to TRBD1. Reading from cysteine to phenylalanine, the CDR3 counts 15 amino acids. Of all the DNA, just the CDR3 is kept, 45 bases in frame from base 1. The germline V gene gives CDR1 as SGHTA and CDR2 as FQGNSA. Trimming removed 5 bases from V and 5 bases from J; the gene matches leave 10 bases unexplained.